This record concerns one T cell receptor beta chain sequence. The target antigen is unknown. These data come from a study of cytomegalovirus exposure and HLA in healthy donors. Study-wide results and caveats: Rare TCR sequences predominated, though certain public TCRs were found in many donors. The listing of roughly 160 TCR beta chains classed them as cytomegalovirus-associated.

TCRdb keeps only in-frame clones here, not all; method: immunoSEQ multiplex PCR. The sample comprises fewer than 80,000 clones, just over 95% of which are singletons, and roughly 4.3% rests with the top ten. Germline V gives CDR1 SGHDT, CDR2 YYEEEE. The CDR3 sequence is 16 residues long. Trimming took 4 bases from V and 8 from J; bases not matched to a gene: 11. This chain connects TRBV5-6 to TRBJ1-4, with 10 positions matching TRBD1. Sequences were obtained from PBMCs. The TCR was taken from a woman aged 18-29 years in good health and CMV-seropositive. The CDR3 DNA sequence: TGTGCCAGCAGCCGCCGGACAGGGGGTTCGTGGGAAAAACTGTTTTTT. Translated, it gives CASSRRTGGSWEKLFF.